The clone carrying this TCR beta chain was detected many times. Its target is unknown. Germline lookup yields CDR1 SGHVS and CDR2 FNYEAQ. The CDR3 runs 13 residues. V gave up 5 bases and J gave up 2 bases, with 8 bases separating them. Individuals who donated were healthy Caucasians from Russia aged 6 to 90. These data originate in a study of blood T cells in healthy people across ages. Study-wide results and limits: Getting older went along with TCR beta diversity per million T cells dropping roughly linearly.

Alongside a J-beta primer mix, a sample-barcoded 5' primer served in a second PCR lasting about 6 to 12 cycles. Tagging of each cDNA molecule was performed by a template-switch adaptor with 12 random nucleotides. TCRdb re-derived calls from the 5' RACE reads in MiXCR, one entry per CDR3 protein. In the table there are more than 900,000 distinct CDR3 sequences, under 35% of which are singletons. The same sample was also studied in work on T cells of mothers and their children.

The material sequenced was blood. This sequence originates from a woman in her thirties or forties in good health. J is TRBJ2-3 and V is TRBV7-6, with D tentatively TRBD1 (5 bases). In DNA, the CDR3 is TGTGCCAGCAGCCCCAGGGACACAGATACGCAGTATTTT. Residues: CASSPRDTDTQYF. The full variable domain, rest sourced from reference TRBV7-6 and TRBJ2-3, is GAGVSQSPRYKVTKRGQDVALRCDPISGHVSLYWYRQALGQGPEFLTYFNYEAQQDKSGLPNDRFSAERPEGSISTLTIQRTEQRDSAMYRCASSPRDTDTQYFGPGTRLTVL.